This T cell receptor (beta chain) stems from a study of cytomegalovirus exposure and HLA in healthy donors. Study-wide results and limits: Specificity for CMV antigens was confirmed in vitro for a few of the CMV-associated chains. Published work reported that the classifier diagnosed cytomegalovirus status with high specificity and sensitivity. Overall, roughly 170 TCR beta chains were annotated as cytomegalovirus-associated.

Data came from immunoSEQ multiplex PCR; TCRdb stores just in-frame clones and leaves some out. Altogether 150,000 to 200,000 clones are present, about 90% being singletons, with the ten largest covering 10% to 13%. The 120-subject validation cohort, separate from the roughly 670-subject first cohort, included the donors. The CDR3 has 14 residues. Germline V lookup: CDR1 MNHNS, CDR2 SASEGT. The ends were cut back, 5 bases at V and 0 bases at J, with 5 bases in the middle. As concerns this clone: The antigen remains undetermined.

The sequenced sample was PBMCs. The rearrangement joins TRBV6-1 to TRBJ2-6; D not certain. This receptor was obtained from a woman under 30 in good health and CMV-seropositive. The CDR3 sequence: CASSQLSGANVLTF. In DNA, the CDR3 is TGTGCCAGCAGTCAACTCTCTGGGGCCAACGTCCTGACTTTC.